This T cell receptor (beta chain) is drawn from a study of technical replicates of blood from several donors. The sample holds a few counts of this clone. Measured with immunoSEQ multiplex PCR; TCRdb has only the in-frame clones, and not every one. This sample has 87,000 or so clones, with around 92% found just once. Germline loops: CDR1 MNHNS, CDR2 SASEGT. The CDR3 covers 14 residues. V lost 5 bases, J lost 2 bases, and 9 bases lay in between. V gene TRBV6-1 combines with J gene TRBJ2-2; no reliable D call. The TCR comes from a human donor in good health. Input material: T cells isolated from PBMCs. In DNA form, the CDR3 reads TGTGCCAGCAGTTTACAGACAAACACCGGGGAGCTGTTTTTT. Its protein is CASSLQTNTGELFF.